This T cell receptor beta chain was captured in a study of neurological immune-mediated disorders. The team produced cDNA through 5'RACE using 10-nucleotide random UMIs. One entry per CDR3 protein results from TCRdb running MiXCR on the 5' RACE reads. The sample holds under 50,000 distinct CDR3 sequences; more than 20% are singletons and the top ten take roughly 25%. Notes on the study in general: No CDR3 amino acid sequences were shared by expanded clones across subjects, suggesting private repertoires in all groups.

A blood bank in Maryland, USA, provided the volunteers who served as healthy controls. 2 million unsorted PBMCs were stored in RNAlater at -80 °C before RNA extraction. As regards this clonotype: Antigen unknown.

This CDR3 comprises 15 residues. Germline V lookup: CDR1 SGHRS, CDR2 YFSETQ. Trimming shortened V by 0 bases and J by 8 bases, and 12 bases separated the two germline ends. Sequencing used PBMCs. The receptor comes from a woman aged 70 to 79 in good health. V and J are TRBV5-1 and TRBJ1-6; TRBD1 might be the D (6 bases). CDR3 in amino acids: CASSLVDSRDSPLHF. Written as DNA, the CDR3 is TGCGCCAGCAGCTTGGTGGACAGTCGAGATTCACCCCTCCACTTT.